What follows describes a single T cell receptor (beta chain). Trimming removed 5 bases at V and 4 bases at J, with 11 bases between. Germline V lookup: CDR1 KGHDR, CDR2 SFDVKD. The CDR3 contains 13 residues. The data were taken from a study of blood T cell repertoires in COVID-19. Using immunoSEQ multiplex PCR, the repertoire was profiled, and TCRdb retains in-frame clones only, with some absent. Of under 250,000 clones listed, about four fifths are singletons. The chain couples TRBV24-1 to TRBJ2-7; tentative D call: TRBD2 (6 bases). The TCR originated in a man older than 75 with acute or convalescent COVID-19. The sample consisted of peripheral blood. CDR3 in amino acids: CATSAGSGYEQYF. DNA of the CDR3: TGTGCCACCAGTGCCGGGAGTGGTTACGAGCAGTACTTC.